These 5 T cell receptor beta chains came from one sample sequenced in a study of blood T cell repertoires in COVID-19. Sequencing used immunoSEQ multiplex PCR; TCRdb keeps in-frame clones, though not all of them. This table has more than 350,000 clones, roughly 84% appearing once. The material sequenced was PBMCs or T cells enriched from blood (not recorded which). All receptors come from a young woman who had been exposed to COVID-19.

V is TRBV10-2 and J is TRBJ1-4, with D tentatively TRBD1 (6 bases). Trimming stripped 3 bases from V and 0 bases from J, with 14 bases between. The germline gives CDR1 WSHSY, CDR2 SAAADI. The CDR3 length is 17 residues. This CDR3 reads CASSDRGAAATNEKLFF. The CDR3 coding sequence is TGCGCCAGCAGTGACAGGGGCGCGGCCGCAACTAATGAAAAACTGTTTTTT.

The gene calls are TRBV19 and TRBJ2-6; D is possibly TRBD1 (7 bases). This CDR3 comprises 17 residues. The V gene lost 6 bases and the J gene lost 0 bases, with 15 bases spanning the gap. CDR1 is LNHDA, CDR2 SQIVND, per germline (reference sequence). CDR3 sequence reads: CASSGGQPYSGANVLTF. In DNA, the CDR3 is TGTGCCAGTAGCGGGGGACAGCCTTACTCTGGGGCCAACGTCCTGACTTTC.

This CDR3 reads CASSQGLADSYEQYF. In nucleotides, the CDR3 is TGTGCCAGCAGCCAAGGACTAGCGGATTCCTACGAGCAGTACTTC. The J gene is TRBJ2-7, the V gene TRBV4-2, with TRBD2 identical over 9 bases. CDR1 and CDR2 from the germline V gene are LGHNA and YNFKEQ. The trim removed 1 base at V and 1 base at J, leaving 2 bases unmatched. The CDR3 is 15 amino acids.

The chain couples TRBV28 to TRBJ2-7; TRBD2 might be the D (5 bases). The V end was cut by 5 bases, the J end by 5 bases, with 16 bases between. From germline, CDR1 is MDHEN and CDR2 SYDVKM. This CDR3 spans 14 amino acids. The CDR3 DNA follows: TGTGCCAGCAGTCCCCCCTTAGGGAGCCACGAGCAGTACTTC. Protein product: CASSPPLGSHEQYF. The full variable domain, rest sourced from reference TRBV28 and TRBJ2-7, is DVKVTQSSRYLVKRTGEKVFLECVQDMDHENMFWYRQDPGLGLRLIYFSYDVKMKEKGDIPEGYSVSREKKERFSLILESASTNQTSMYLCASSPPLGSHEQYFGPGTRLTVT.

The CDR3 sequence: CAISGTGQSYEQYF. The CDR3, as DNA: TGTGCCATCAGTGGGACAGGACAATCCTACGAGCAGTACTTC. The chain recombines TRBV10-3 with TRBJ2-7; TRBD1 matches at 7 bases. V shed 4 bases and J 1 base; nucleotides not matched to a gene: 4. The V gene's germline CDR1 is ENHRY and CDR2 SYGVKD. The CDR3 extends over 14 amino acids.